The 19 T cell receptor beta chains listed next were all sequenced from one sample in a study of OX40 agonist ivuxolimab in advanced cancers. Profiling relied on immunoSEQ multiplex PCR, and the TCRdb table lists in-frame clones only, not all of them. Here the sample spans tens of thousands of clones, roughly 90% being singletons. Sequencing used CD4+ or CD8+ T cells sorted from blood, obtained in a trial of the OX40 agonist ivuxolimab. The receptor set was obtained from an adult with an advanced solid tumor such as melanoma, head and neck, liver or kidney cancer.

Concerning this clone itself: Other DNA sequences in the same sample also yield this CDR3. V is TRBV7-2 and J is TRBJ2-5, with 12 bases identical to TRBD2. Germline V gene data show CDR1 as SGHTA and CDR2 as FQGNSA. J lost 2 bases, V lost 6 bases, and 4 bases had no gene match. The CDR3 length is 15 residues. The DNA of the CDR3 is TGTGCCAGCAGTAGACTAGCGGGAGTACAAGAGACCCAGTACTTC. This encodes CASSRLAGVQETQYF. The variable domain in full, with the rest retrieved from reference TRBV7-2 and TRBJ2-5, is GAGVSQSPSNKVTEKGKDVELRCDPISGHTALYWYRQSLGQGLEFLIYFQGNSAPDKSGLPSDRFSAERTGGSVSTLTIQRTQQEDSAVYLCASSRLAGVQETQYFGPGTRLLVL.

Of note for this clone: The sample contains more than one DNA sequence encoding this CDR3. The chain combines TRBV5-1 with TRBJ2-2, with 7 nucleotides matching TRBD1. V was clipped by 2 bases and J by 1 base; unmatched bases: 2. Per the germline V gene, CDR1 is SGHRS and CDR2 is YFSETQ. The CDR3 extends over 15 amino acids. CDR3 DNA sequence: TGCGCCAGCAGCTTAGGACAGGTGAACACCGGGGAGCTGTTTTTT. Translation gives CASSLGQVNTGELFF.

The genes are TRBV18 and TRBJ1-5; D ambiguous. Deletions cut 2 bases from V and 1 base from J, with 6 bases between. The CDR3 consists of 14 residues. Per germline, CDR1 KGHSH and CDR2 LQKENI. CDR3: CASSPSQSNQPQHF. CDR3 DNA: TGTGCCAGCTCACCAAGTCAGAGCAATCAGCCCCAGCATTTT. Looking up the rest from reference TRBV18 and TRBJ1-5 gives the full variable domain: NAGVMQNPRHLVRRRGQEARLRCSPMKGHSHVYWYRQLPEEGLKFMVYLQKENIIDESGMPKERFSAEFPKEGPSILRIQQVVRGDSAAYFCASSPSQSNQPQHFGDGTRLSIL.

The chain is built from TRBV30 and TRBJ1-2, with 8 bases lining up with TRBD1. CDR1 and CDR2 (germline): GTSNPN, SVGIG (reference sequence). V shed 3 bases and J 6 bases; nucleotides not matched to a gene: 6. The CDR3 has 13 residues. CDR3 region: CAWRAGGSNGYTF. The CDR3 nucleotides are TGTGCCTGGAGGGCAGGGGGCTCCAATGGCTACACCTTC.

The V call is TRBV9, the J call TRBJ2-5; 10 bases align to TRBD1. The length of the CDR3 is 16 residues. Per germline, CDR1 SGDLS and CDR2 YYNGEE. V lost 4 bases, J lost 5 bases, and 11 bases stayed unmatched. The CDR3 reads CASSPQPGQGRETQYF. DNA for the CDR3: TGTGCCAGCAGCCCCCAACCGGGACAGGGGAGGGAGACCCAGTACTTC.

This chain joins TRBV6-1 and TRBJ2-1; D unclear. CDR1 and CDR2 from the germline V gene are MNHNS and SASEGT. Deletions cut 7 bases from V and 5 bases from J, with 3 bases between. CDR3 length equals 10 residues. The CDR3 spells CASTDNEQFF. The DNA for the CDR3 is TGTGCCAGCACTGACAATGAGCAGTTCTTC.

The chain carries TRBV6-1 and TRBJ1-5; weak D call: TRBD1 (5 bases). With 1 base removed from V and 6 bases from J, the gap between germline ends came to 10 bases. Per germline, CDR1 MNHNS and CDR2 SASEGT. The CDR3 covers 14 residues. The CDR3 sequence: CASSEGQGSQPQHF. The CDR3 bases are TGTGCCAGCAGTGAAGGTCAGGGAAGTCAGCCCCAGCATTTT.

The rearrangement links TRBV10-3 to TRBJ2-2; TRBD2 aligns across 8 bases. Per germline, CDR1 ENHRY and CDR2 SYGVKD. After removal of 3 bases from V and 7 bases from J, the junction contained 7 bases not matched to a gene. The CDR3 extends over 15 amino acids. CDR3 region: CAISDGRAAGGELFF. The CDR3 region has the DNA TGTGCCATCAGTGACGGGAGGGCCGCTGGCGGGGAGCTGTTTTTT.

A single count supports this clone. The V and J genes are TRBV30 and TRBJ1-1; D ambiguous. This CDR3 is 13 amino acids long. V shed 4 bases and J shed 1 base, with 10 bases lying between them. From germline, CDR1 is GTSNPN and CDR2 SVGIG (reference sequence). CDR3 DNA: TGTGCCTGGAACGGGAACGCGAACACTGAAGCTTTCTTT. It codes for CAWNGNANTEAFF.

The chain carries TRBV6-5 and TRBJ2-1, with D possibly called TRBD1 or TRBD2 (5 bases each). In germline, CDR1 is MNHEY, CDR2 SVGAGI. The CDR3 contains 13 residues. Trimming removed 0 bases at V and 8 bases at J, with 8 bases between. The CDR3 nucleotides read TGTGCCAGCAGTTACTCGGGGGTCTATGAGCAGTTCTTC. It specifies CASSYSGVYEQFF.

The chain has TRBV28 and TRBJ1-5; tentative D call: TRBD1 (5 bases). The CDR3 runs 15 residues. CDR1 is MDHEN and CDR2 is SYDVKM in the germline V gene. V gave up 2 bases and J gave up 6 bases, with 14 bases separating them. CDR3 loop: CASSLAGAVPQPQHF. In DNA, the CDR3 is TGTGCCAGCAGTTTAGCCGGGGCAGTTCCTCAGCCCCAGCATTTT.

This sequence joins TRBV7-2 and TRBJ1-4; no firm D call. V was trimmed by 3 bases and J by 8 bases, leaving 7 bases between them. The germline V gene encodes CDR1 SGHTA and CDR2 FQGNSA. This CDR3 is 12 amino acids long. CDR3 sequence: CASSFRSEKLFF. CDR3 DNA sequence: TGTGCCAGCAGCTTTAGGTCCGAAAAACTGTTTTTT.

V and J are TRBV7-2 and TRBJ2-7; D possibly uses TRBD1 or TRBD2 (5 bases each). Trimming pared 3 bases from V and 3 bases from J, leaving 15 bases between. The CDR3 spans 15 residues. The germline V gene has CDR1 SGHTA and CDR2 FQGNSA. In nucleotides, the CDR3 is TGTGCCAGCAGCTTCACAGGAGGTTACATCTACGAGCAGTACTTC. It is translated as CASSFTGGYIYEQYF. Combining the CDR3 with reference TRBV7-2 and TRBJ2-7 gives the whole variable domain GAGVSQSPSNKVTEKGKDVELRCDPISGHTALYWYRQSLGQGLEFLIYFQGNSAPDKSGLPSDRFSAERTGGSVSTLTIQRTQQEDSAVYLCASSFTGGYIYEQYFGPGTRLTVT.

The chain joins TRBV9 to TRBJ1-1; 11 bases are shared with TRBD1. The junction had 10 bases not matched to a gene; V was cut back by 4 bases and J by 2 bases. In germline, CDR1 is SGDLS, CDR2 YYNGEE. This CDR3 has 17 residues. CDR3 in amino acids: CASSPGRTGGLNTEAFF. DNA of the CDR3: TGTGCCAGCAGCCCAGGCAGGACAGGGGGCCTTAACACTGAAGCTTTCTTT. Full variable domain (missing parts from reference TRBV9 and TRBJ1-1): DSGVTQTPKHLITATGQRVTLRCSPRSGDLSVYWYQQSLDQGLQFLIQYYNGEERAKGNILERFSAQQFPDLHSELNLSSLELGDSALYFCASSPGRTGGLNTEAFFGQGTRLTVV.

With respect to this clone: Other DNA variants within this sample encode the same CDR3. This chain joins TRBV18 and TRBJ2-7; D is unresolved. Germline CDR1 and CDR2: KGHSH and LQKENI. The CDR3 runs 13 residues. Trimming shortened V by 0 bases and J by 7 bases, and 10 bases separated the two germline ends. CDR3 sequence reads: CASSPPGDREQYF. The CDR3 DNA follows: TGTGCCAGCTCACCACCGGGCGATAGGGAGCAGTACTTC.

This chain connects TRBV7-2 to TRBJ2-3; 9 bases line up with TRBD2. Germline CDR1 is SGHTA and CDR2 is FQGNSA. Germline trimming cut 1 base from V and 1 base from J; bases unmatched to any gene: 3. The CDR3 spans 16 residues. The CDR3 reads CASSLVASGGTDTQYF. For the CDR3, the DNA is TGTGCCAGCAGCTTAGTCGCTAGCGGGGGCACAGATACGCAGTATTTT.

This clone occurred once. V and J are TRBV7-9 and TRBJ2-3; no firm D call. Per the germline V gene, CDR1 is SEHNR and CDR2 is FQNEAQ (reference sequence). V was clipped by 1 base and J by 6 bases, with 11 bases between them. This CDR3 spans 14 amino acids. In DNA form, the CDR3 reads TGTGCCAGCAGCTTAGGGGAAGGGCAGGATACGCAGTATTTT. It translates to CASSLGEGQDTQYF. Filled out from reference TRBV7-9 and TRBJ2-3, the complete variable domain reads DTGVSQNPRHKITKRGQNVTFRCDPISEHNRLYWYRQTLGQGPEFLTYFQNEAQLEKSRLLSDRFSAERPKGSFSTLEIQRTEQGDSAMYLCASSLGEGQDTQYFGPGTRLTVL.

This rearrangement joins TRBV7-2 to TRBJ2-1; TRBD2 matches 14 bases. The V and J ends lost 3 bases and 5 bases, in that order; junction bases with no gene match: 3. The CDR3 runs to 16 residues. Germline CDR1 and CDR2: SGHTA and FQGNSA. DNA for the CDR3: TGTGCCAGCAGCTTCGGACTAGCGGGAGGACACAATGAGCAGTTCTTC. Encoded protein: CASSFGLAGGHNEQFF.

The CDR3 region is CASRRTGGNTIYF. The CDR3 nucleotides are TGTGCCAGCAGACGTACAGGGGGAAACACCATATATTTT. The chain carries TRBV28 and TRBJ1-3; D perhaps matches TRBD1 (6 bases). V was pared by 6 bases and J by 4 bases, with 10 bases between. The CDR3 length is 13 residues. Per the germline V gene, CDR1 is MDHEN and CDR2 is SYDVKM.